This T cell receptor beta chain was profiled in a study of shared clonotypes between healthy human individuals. Looked up from germline, CDR1 is SGHTA and CDR2 is FQGNSA. The ends lost 5 bases at V and 3 bases at J; junction bases unmatched: 15. The CDR3 has 17 amino acids. Using immunoSEQ multiplex PCR, the repertoire was profiled, and TCRdb retains in-frame clones only, with some absent. Altogether 1.5 million to 1.9 million clones are present, 95% to 99% being singletons, with the ten largest covering 0.4% to 0.45%. The genes are TRBV7-2 and TRBJ2-7; 8 bases map to TRBD2. The sample taken for sequencing was naive CD4+ T cells sorted from blood. Sample subset: CD45RA+ positively selected. This TCR came from a man aged 25 to 40 in good health. CDR3 in amino acids: CASSLGHVTSAHYEQYF. CDR3 bases: TGTGCCAGCAGCCTCGGTCATGTGACTAGCGCCCACTACGAGCAGTACTTC.